A single sample gave rise to the 26 T cell receptor beta chains below, sequenced in a study of CD8 T cells in ankylosing spondylitis. Study-wide results and caveats: Characteristic of ankylosing spondylitis blood, it appeared, was a TCR beta motif comprising several highly homologous variants.

TCRdb recomputed calls from the 5' RACE reads with MiXCR, one row per CDR3 protein. Among 700,000 or so distinct CDR3 sequences listed, around 17% were seen once. Antigens of these TCRs are unknown. The sequencing input was blood, either unsorted or a sorted T cell fraction (not recorded which). These receptors came from a male donor with ankylosing spondylitis.

This chain connects TRBV11-2 to TRBJ2-7; tentatively, D is TRBD2 (6 bases). Trimming removed 4 bases from V and 12 bases from J, with 19 bases in between. There are 13 residues in the CDR3. Germline V gene data show CDR1 as SGHAT and CDR2 as FQNNGV. CDR3 protein: CASSSAGGNTGYF. The CDR3 DNA reads TGTGCCAGCAGCTCAGCTGGGGGGAATACCGGGTACTTC.

This clonotype was counted only a few times. The chain has TRBV7-2 and TRBJ2-3, with a tentative D call TRBD1 (5 bases). Germline CDR1 reads SGHTA; CDR2 reads FQGNSA. The CDR3 is 17 amino acids. V was pared by 4 bases and J by 2 bases, with 19 bases between. In nucleotides, the CDR3 is TGTGCCAGCAGCTCACAGGTGGCTCAGAGACCCACAGATACGCAGTATTTT. Residues: CASSSQVAQRPTDTQYF.

The chain employs TRBV11-2 and TRBJ1-2; 7 bases fit TRBD1. The germline V gene encodes CDR1 SGHAT and CDR2 FQNNGV. The CDR3 has 14 amino acids. The ends lost 0 bases at V and 5 bases at J; junction bases unmatched: 3. The CDR3 region has the DNA TGTGCCAGCAGCTTAGAGACAGGGTTATATGGCTACACCTTC. Amino acid sequence: CASSLETGLYGYTF.

This chain links TRBV6-5 with TRBJ2-3; possible D gene TRBD1, 5 bases. V was shortened by 0 bases and J by 4 bases, with 11 bases between the two germline ends. Germline V gives CDR1 MNHEY, CDR2 SVGAGI. There are 15 residues in the CDR3. This chain's CDR3 is CASSYSWGGADTQYF. The CDR3 bases are TGTGCCAGCAGTTACTCCTGGGGCGGCGCAGATACGCAGTATTTT.

This clonotype was observed at least ten times. The V and J genes are TRBV7-9 and TRBJ1-6; D is possibly TRBD1 (5 bases). Germline values: CDR1 SEHNR, CDR2 FQNEAQ (reference sequence). The CDR3 is made up of 14 amino acids. The germline V and J ends were trimmed by 1 base and 9 bases, with 10 bases remaining between them. CDR3 in DNA: TGTGCCAGCAGCTTAGAGGCAGGGACTTCACCCCTCCACTTT. Residues: CASSLEAGTSPLHF.

This clonotype has more than one count but fewer than ten. V and J are TRBV2 and TRBJ2-7; perhaps TRBD1 as D (6 bases). Trimming stripped 4 bases from V and 2 bases from J, with 12 bases between. This CDR3 region has 14 residues. Germline V gives CDR1 SNHLY, CDR2 FYNNEI. The CDR3 nucleotides are TGTGCCAGCAGTGCCGCAGGGGCCCCCTACGAGCAGTACTTC. Protein product: CASSAAGAPYEQYF.

The chain carries TRBV11-2 and TRBJ2-3; TRBD2 aligns across 7 bases. In germline, CDR1 is SGHAT, CDR2 FQNNGV. The CDR3 extends over 15 amino acids. Germline trimming cut 3 bases from V and 1 base from J; bases unmatched to any gene: 4. The CDR3 region has the DNA TGTGCCAGCAGCTTTGTTCGGGGGGGCACAGATACGCAGTATTTT. Its protein is CASSFVRGGTDTQYF.

This clonotype was observed a few times. The V and J genes are TRBV20-1 and TRBJ2-7, with D possibly matching TRBD2 (6 bases). The CDR3 contains 12 residues. V was clipped by 6 bases and J by 3 bases, with 12 bases between them. Germline V gene lookup returns CDR1 DFQATT and CDR2 SNEGSKA (reference sequence). The CDR3 coding sequence is TGCAGTGCGGGGGGACTTTACTACGAGCAGTACTTC. This codes for CSAGGLYYEQYF.

This clonotype has more than one count but fewer than ten. V is TRBV15 and J is TRBJ1-4; D is ambiguous. Germline V gives CDR1 LNHNV, CDR2 YYDKDF (reference sequence). The CDR3 sequence is 16 residues long. With 1 base removed from V and 0 bases from J, the gap between germline ends came to 9 bases. The CDR3 protein is CATSRGKLATNEKLFF. DNA of the CDR3: TGTGCCACCAGCAGAGGGAAACTTGCAACTAATGAAAAACTGTTTTTT.

The table lists this clonotype with a few counts. V usage is TRBV12-3 or TRBV12-4 and J usage is TRBJ2-5; 8 bases map to TRBD2. Germline trimming cut 5 bases from V and 5 bases from J; bases unmatched to any gene: 4. The CDR3 totals 13 residues. In nucleotides, the CDR3 is TGTGCCAGCAGTCCAGCGGGAGTGGAGACCCAGTACTTC. Translated, it gives CASSPAGVETQYF.

The J gene is TRBJ1-2, the V gene TRBV7-9; 9 bases fit TRBD1. The trim removed 5 bases at V and 6 bases at J, leaving 13 bases unmatched. This CDR3 spans 16 amino acids. Per germline, CDR1 SEHNR and CDR2 FQNEAQ (reference sequence). CDR3 bases: TGTGCCAGCAGCCCATCCGGGACAGGGACATCTAATGGCTACACCTTC. This codes for CASSPSGTGTSNGYTF. Full variable domain (missing parts from reference TRBV7-9 and TRBJ1-2): DTGVSQNPRHKITKRGQNVTFRCDPISEHNRLYWYRQTLGQGPEFLTYFQNEAQLEKSRLLSDRFSAERPKGSFSTLEIQRTEQGDSAMYLCASSPSGTGTSNGYTFGSGTRLTVV.

CDR3 in amino acids: CASSQSDRVTEQYF. As DNA, the CDR3 is TGTGCCAGCAGCCAATCGGACAGGGTCACCGAGCAGTACTTC. The chain has TRBV3-1 and TRBJ2-7; 8 nucleotides align to TRBD1. The CDR3 has 14 residues. The V gene's germline CDR1 is LGHDT and CDR2 YNNKEL (reference sequence). The V and J ends lost 2 bases and 6 bases, in that order; junction bases with no gene match: 6.

In this sample, this clonotype turned up many times. This rearrangement joins TRBV12-3 or TRBV12-4 to TRBJ1-2; D unclear. V was cut by 6 bases and J by 3 bases, with 5 bases left in between. CDR3 length equals 11 residues. The CDR3 is CASSTDYGYTF. The CDR3 coding sequence is TGTGCCAGCAGCACCGACTATGGCTACACCTTC.

V and J are TRBV25-1 and TRBJ2-1, with 8 positions matching TRBD1. Losses at the gene ends were 4 bases for V and 9 bases for J; bases not matched to a gene: 11. The CDR3 spans 15 residues. Germline loops: CDR1 MGHDK, CDR2 SYGVNS. Here the CDR3 reads CASSGTGFGMREQFF. CDR3 bases: TGTGCCAGCAGTGGGACAGGGTTTGGAATGCGTGAGCAGTTCTTC.

The J gene is TRBJ1-1, the V gene TRBV20-1; no reliable D call. Germline loops: CDR1 DFQATT, CDR2 SNEGSKA (reference sequence). V dropped 6 bases and J dropped 0 bases, with 8 bases sitting between them. This CDR3 comprises 12 residues. The chain's CDR3 is CSAPRVNTEAFF. CDR3 DNA: TGCAGTGCCCCCCGGGTGAACACTGAAGCTTTCTTT.

This sequence joins TRBV6-1 and TRBJ1-5; weak D call: TRBD1 (5 bases). Per the germline V gene, CDR1 is MNHNS and CDR2 is SASEGT. This CDR3 region has 15 residues. Trimming took off 6 bases at V and 4 bases at J, with 16 bases between the two ends. The CDR3 DNA is TGTGCCAGCAGAAGCCCAGGGAGCAAGAATCAGCCCCAGCATTTT. Its translation is CASRSPGSKNQPQHF.

The rearrangement joins TRBV12-3 or TRBV12-4 to TRBJ1-2, with unresolved D. The ends were cut back, 2 bases at V and 5 bases at J, with 12 bases in the middle. CDR3 length: 14 residues. Written as DNA, the CDR3 is TGTGCCAGCAGTTTACCCGACATCTGGTATGGCTACACCTTC. Translating gives CASSLPDIWYGYTF.

The J gene is TRBJ1-3, the V gene TRBV6-1, with 8 bases fitting TRBD1. This CDR3 comprises 15 residues. V was pared by 4 bases and J by 4 bases, with 6 bases of the junction left unmatched. Germline CDR1 MNHNS, CDR2 SASEGT. The CDR3 DNA sequence: TGTGCCAGCAGTGGGCGGACAGGGTTCGGAAACACCATATATTTT. This encodes CASSGRTGFGNTIYF.

This clonotype was picked up a small number of times. The chain recombines TRBV5-1 with TRBJ2-1, with a possible D match to TRBD1 (6 bases). Deletions cut 4 bases from V and 4 bases from J, with 12 bases between. The CDR3 loop spans 14 amino acids. The germline CDR1 and CDR2 sequences are SGHRS and YFSETQ. The CDR3, as DNA: TGCGCCAGCAGCGGGGGACAACAATACAATGAGCAGTTCTTC. It codes for CASSGGQQYNEQFF.

This clonotype has a handful of counts. The chain's CDR3 is CASSPDRITDTQYF. The CDR3 coding sequence is TGTGCCAGCAGCCCAGACCGGATCACAGATACGCAGTATTTT. This chain uses TRBV7-7 with TRBJ2-3; D not resolved. Germline V lookup: CDR1 SSHAT, CDR2 FNYEAQ (reference sequence). The ends were cut back, 5 bases at V and 2 bases at J, with 11 bases in the middle. This CDR3 region has 14 residues.

The DNA of the CDR3 is TGTGCCAGCAGTTACGGGGCAGGAATCGACGAGCAGTACTTC. Its protein product is CASSYGAGIDEQYF. The chain combines TRBV6-5 with TRBJ2-7; D is perhaps TRBD1 (5 bases). The ends were cut back, 2 bases at V and 5 bases at J, with 13 bases in the middle. Germline CDR1 is MNHEY and CDR2 is SVGAGI. CDR3 size: 14 residues.

This clonotype has ten or more counts. The V and J genes are TRBV3-1 and TRBJ2-1, with 13 bases identical to TRBD2. V was pared by 4 bases and J by 6 bases, with 3 bases of the junction left unmatched. CDR3 length: 15 amino acids. CDR1 and CDR2 from the germline V gene are LGHDT and YNNKEL (reference sequence). The DNA of the CDR3 is TGTGCCAGCAGCCTCGGGACTAGCGGGACCAATGAGCAGTTCTTC. Translated: CASSLGTSGTNEQFF.

This clonotype appeared once. The rearrangement uses TRBV5-1 and TRBJ2-2, with D perhaps matching TRBD2 (7 bases). CDR1 is SGHRS and CDR2 is YFSETQ in the germline V gene. The CDR3 is 14 residues long. Trimming took off 7 bases at V and 4 bases at J, with 14 bases between the two ends. The CDR3 spells CASGGGRGTGELFF. The CDR3 region has the DNA TGCGCCAGCGGCGGGGGCCGGGGCACCGGGGAGCTGTTTTTT.

As regards this clonotype: The junction and the germline gene differ at one end; a read error may be behind it. The rearrangement joins TRBV4-1 to TRBJ1-1; 9 bases are shared with TRBD1. The CDR3 has 13 amino acids. Germline V gene sequence: CDR1 MGHRA, CDR2 YSYEKL. CDR3 loop: CASRQGTGTEAFF. CDR3 bases: TGCGCCAGCAGACAAGGGACAGGGACTGAAGCTTTCTTT.

In this sample, this clonotype turned up a few times. Since the CDR3 does not end with the conserved phenylalanine or tryptophan, this likely comes from a read error. The DNA is left out, because the CDR3 cannot be placed on it with certainty; the CDR3 is given as TCRdb lists it. J is TRBJ2-1 and V is TRBV19; TRBD2, as called in the table, went unchecked against the DNA. The CDR3 extends over 12 residues, inclusive of both ends. Looked up from germline, CDR1 is LNHDA and CDR2 is SQIVND (reference sequence). The CDR3 loop reads CASTGTSGVTGV.

The chain uses TRBV29-1 and TRBJ2-5; TRBD1 matches 11 bases. This CDR3 comprises 14 residues. In germline, CDR1 is SQVTM, CDR2 ANQGSEA. The V gene end was trimmed by 4 bases and the J gene end by 4 bases; junction bases not matched to a gene: 5. This CDR3 reads CSVAGQGARETQYF. CDR3 nucleotide sequence: TGCAGCGTTGCCGGACAGGGGGCGCGAGAGACCCAGTACTTC.